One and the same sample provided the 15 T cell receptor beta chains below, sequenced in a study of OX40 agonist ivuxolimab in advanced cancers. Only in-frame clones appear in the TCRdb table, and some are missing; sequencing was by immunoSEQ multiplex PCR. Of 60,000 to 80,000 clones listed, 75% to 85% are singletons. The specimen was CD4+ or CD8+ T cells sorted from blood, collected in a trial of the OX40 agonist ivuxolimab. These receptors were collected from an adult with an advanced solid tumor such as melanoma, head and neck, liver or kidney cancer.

CDR3 in DNA: TGTGCCAGCAGTTGGGGGGGAAACACCATATATTTT. This encodes CASSWGGNTIYF. The chain has TRBV25-1 and TRBJ1-3; the D gene is possibly TRBD1 (5 bases). The germline V gene has CDR1 MGHDK and CDR2 SYGVNS. CDR3 length: 12 amino acids. The V gene lost 5 bases and the J gene lost 4 bases, with 6 bases spanning the gap.

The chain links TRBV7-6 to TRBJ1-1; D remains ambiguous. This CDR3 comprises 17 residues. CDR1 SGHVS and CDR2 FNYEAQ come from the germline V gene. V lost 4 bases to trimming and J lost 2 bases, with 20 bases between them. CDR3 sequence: CASSSFPRGPTNTEAFF. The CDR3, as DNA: TGTGCCAGCAGCTCATTTCCCCGAGGCCCTACCAACACTGAAGCTTTCTTT.

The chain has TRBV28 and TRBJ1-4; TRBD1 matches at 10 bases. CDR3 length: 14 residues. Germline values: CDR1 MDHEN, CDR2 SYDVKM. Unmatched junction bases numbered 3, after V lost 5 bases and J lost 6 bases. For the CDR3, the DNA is TGTGCCAGCAGTCCCGGGACAGGGGATGAAAAACTGTTTTTT. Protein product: CASSPGTGDEKLFF.

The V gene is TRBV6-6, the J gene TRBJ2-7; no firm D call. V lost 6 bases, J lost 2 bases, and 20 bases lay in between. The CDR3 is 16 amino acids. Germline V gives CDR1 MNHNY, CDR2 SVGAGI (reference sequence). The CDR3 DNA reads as TGTGCCAGCAGATCATTGTCCAGCGAGAGCGCCTACGAGCAGTACTTC. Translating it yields CASRSLSSESAYEQYF.

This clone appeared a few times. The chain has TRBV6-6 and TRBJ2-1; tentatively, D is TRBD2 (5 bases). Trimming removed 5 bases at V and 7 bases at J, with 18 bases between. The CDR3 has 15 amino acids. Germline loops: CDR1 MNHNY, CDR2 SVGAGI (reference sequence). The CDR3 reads CASSPRAGRQNEQFF. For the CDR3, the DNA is TGTGCCAGCAGTCCCCGGGCGGGCCGACAAAATGAGCAGTTCTTC.

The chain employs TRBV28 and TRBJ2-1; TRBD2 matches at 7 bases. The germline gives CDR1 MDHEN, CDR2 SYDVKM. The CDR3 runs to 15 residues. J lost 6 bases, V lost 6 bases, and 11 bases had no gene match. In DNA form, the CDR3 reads TGTGCCAGCAGCCCTACTAGCGAACGCCTCAATGAGCAGTTCTTC. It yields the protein CASSPTSERLNEQFF.

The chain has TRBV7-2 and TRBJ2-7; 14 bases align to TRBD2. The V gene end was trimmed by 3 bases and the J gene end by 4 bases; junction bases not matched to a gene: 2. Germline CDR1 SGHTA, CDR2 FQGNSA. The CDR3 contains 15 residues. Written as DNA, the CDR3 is TGTGCCAGCAGCTTGGGACTAGCGGGAGATTACGAGCAGTACTTC. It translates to CASSLGLAGDYEQYF.

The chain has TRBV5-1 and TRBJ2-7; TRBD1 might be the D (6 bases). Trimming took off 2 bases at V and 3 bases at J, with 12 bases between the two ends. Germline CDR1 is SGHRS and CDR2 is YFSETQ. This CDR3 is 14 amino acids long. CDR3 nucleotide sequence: TGCGCCAGCAGCTTAGGTCAGGGGAACTACGAGCAGTACTTC. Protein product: CASSLGQGNYEQYF.

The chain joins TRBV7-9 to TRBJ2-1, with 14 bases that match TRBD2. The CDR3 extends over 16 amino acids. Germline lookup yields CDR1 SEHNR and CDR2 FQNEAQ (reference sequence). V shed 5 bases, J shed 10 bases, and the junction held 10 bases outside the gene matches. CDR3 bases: TGTGCCAGCAGCCCAGGGACTAGCGGGAGACTCCAAGAGCAGTTCTTC. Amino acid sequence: CASSPGTSGRLQEQFF.

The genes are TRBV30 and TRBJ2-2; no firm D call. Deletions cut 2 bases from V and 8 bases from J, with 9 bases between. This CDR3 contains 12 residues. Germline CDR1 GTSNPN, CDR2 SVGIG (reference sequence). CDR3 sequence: CAWSSRYGELFF. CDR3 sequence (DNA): TGTGCCTGGAGTTCCCGTTATGGGGAGCTGTTTTTT.

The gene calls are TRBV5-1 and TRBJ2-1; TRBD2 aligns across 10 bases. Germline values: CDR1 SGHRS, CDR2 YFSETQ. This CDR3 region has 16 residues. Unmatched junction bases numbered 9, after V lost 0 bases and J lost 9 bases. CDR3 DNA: TGCGCCAGCAGCTTGGTGGCTAGCGGGAGCAACAGTGAGCAGTTCTTC. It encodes CASSLVASGSNSEQFF.

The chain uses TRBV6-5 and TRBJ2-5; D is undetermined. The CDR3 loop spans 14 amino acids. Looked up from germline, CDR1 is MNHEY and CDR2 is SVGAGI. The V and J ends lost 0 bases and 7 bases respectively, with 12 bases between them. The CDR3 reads CASSYSPLLGTQYF. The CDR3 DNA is TGTGCCAGCAGTTACTCGCCCCTTCTGGGGACCCAGTACTTC.

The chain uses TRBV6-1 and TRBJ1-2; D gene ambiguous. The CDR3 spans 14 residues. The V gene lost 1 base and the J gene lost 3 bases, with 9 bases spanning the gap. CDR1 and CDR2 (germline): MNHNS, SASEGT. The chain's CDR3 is CASSEGVWDYGYTF. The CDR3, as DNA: TGTGCCAGCAGTGAAGGGGTTTGGGACTATGGCTACACCTTC.

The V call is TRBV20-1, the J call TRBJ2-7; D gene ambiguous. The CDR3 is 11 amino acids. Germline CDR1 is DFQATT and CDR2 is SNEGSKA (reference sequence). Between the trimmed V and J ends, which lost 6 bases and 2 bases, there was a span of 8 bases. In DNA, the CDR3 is TGCAGTGCCGCCGGACCCTACGAGCAGTACTTC. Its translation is CSAAGPYEQYF.

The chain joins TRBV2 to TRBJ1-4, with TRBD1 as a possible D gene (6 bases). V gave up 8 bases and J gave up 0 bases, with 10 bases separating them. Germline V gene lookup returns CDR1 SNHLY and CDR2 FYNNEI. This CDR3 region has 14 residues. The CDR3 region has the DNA TGTGCCAGCCGCCAGGGGTCAACTAATGAAAAACTGTTTTTT. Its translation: CASRQGSTNEKLFF. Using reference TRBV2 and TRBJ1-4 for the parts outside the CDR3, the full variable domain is EPEVTQTPSHQVTQMGQEVILRCVPISNHLYFYWYRQILGQKVEFLVSFYNNEISEKSEIFDDQFSVERPDGSNFTLKIRSTKLEDSAMYFCASRQGSTNEKLFFGSGTQLSVL.